One sample yielded the 18 T cell receptor beta chains listed below, sequenced in a study of T-cell reconstitution after alpha-beta-depleted transplantation in children. Preparing the TCRbeta library involved the use of unique molecular identifiers. TCRdb redid the calling of the PCR reads with MiXCR, one entry per CDR3 protein. Seen here are a few hundred thousand distinct CDR3 sequences, approximately 12% observed once, and the top ten hold approximately 4.2%. Specimen: PBMCs, collected from the stem cell graft. The receptors stem from a human donor who donated a stem cell graft to a child with Fanconi anemia.

Only a few counts were recorded for this clonotype. The chain's CDR3 is CASSLKGGGEQFF. The DNA of the CDR3 is TGTGCCAGCAGCTTGAAGGGGGGAGGTGAGCAGTTCTTC. This rearrangement joins TRBV7-6 to TRBJ2-1, with D perhaps TRBD1 or TRBD2 (6 bases each). The CDR3 is 13 residues long. The V and J ends lost 3 bases and 9 bases respectively, with 12 bases between them. The V gene's germline CDR1 is SGHVS and CDR2 FNYEAQ.

The table lists this clonotype with a few counts. The V and J genes are TRBV14 and TRBJ2-7; 9 nucleotides align to TRBD1. The CDR3 extends over 16 amino acids. The V gene end was trimmed by 0 bases and the J gene end by 5 bases; junction bases not matched to a gene: 8. Germline loops: CDR1 SGHDN, CDR2 FVKESK. The CDR3 DNA is TGTGCCAGCAGCCAAGATGGGACAGGGCTAATGGACGAGCAGTACGTC. Encoded protein: CASSQDGTGLMDEQYV.

V is TRBV7-9 and J is TRBJ2-1, with 9 bases fitting TRBD2. CDR1 SEHNR and CDR2 FQNEAQ come from the germline V gene (reference sequence). Unmatched junction bases numbered 3, after V lost 6 bases and J lost 0 bases. This CDR3 spans 15 amino acids. The chain's CDR3 is CASRAGGLSYNEQFF. In DNA, the CDR3 is TGTGCCAGCAGAGCGGGGGGCCTCTCCTACAATGAGCAGTTCTTC.

This clonotype has just a few counts. The rearrangement links TRBV6-1 to TRBJ2-3; D assignment may be TRBD1 or TRBD2 (5 bases each). Per the germline V gene, CDR1 is MNHNS and CDR2 is SASEGT. Trimming removed 6 bases at V and 3 bases at J, with 19 bases between. The CDR3 has 16 residues. The CDR3 is CASSRTRDGSTDTQYF. The CDR3, as DNA: TGTGCCAGCAGCCGAACACGGGACGGGTCTACAGATACGCAGTATTTT.

This clonotype was observed at least ten times. The rearrangement joins TRBV20-1 to TRBJ2-1, with a possible D match to TRBD2 (5 bases). V lost 5 bases and J 4 bases, leaving 9 bases between the germline ends. The length of the CDR3 is 12 residues. Germline V gives CDR1 DFQATT, CDR2 SNEGSKA (reference sequence). In DNA form, the CDR3 reads TGCAGTGCTCTAGGACTTTACAATGAGCAGTTCTTC. Encoded protein: CSALGLYNEQFF.

The genes are TRBV5-4 and TRBJ1-4, with TRBD1 identical over 7 bases. This CDR3 spans 17 amino acids. From germline, CDR1 is SGHNT and CDR2 YYREEE (reference sequence). V was clipped by 0 bases and J by 1 base; unmatched bases: 6. This CDR3 reads CASSLGDSGLTNEKLFF. In nucleotides, the CDR3 is TGTGCCAGCAGCTTGGGGGACAGCGGCTTAACTAATGAAAAACTGTTTTTT.

This clonotype was detected a few times. The chain employs TRBV5-6 and TRBJ2-5; the match to TRBD2 covers 13 bases. The CDR3 has 16 residues. V dropped 3 bases and J dropped 4; count of bases not matched to a gene: 6. Per the germline V gene, CDR1 is SGHDT and CDR2 is YYEEEE. The CDR3: CASSSLRTSGGETQYF. CDR3 nucleotides: TGTGCCAGCAGCTCCCTTCGGACTAGCGGGGGAGAGACCCAGTACTTC.

The chain couples TRBV27 to TRBJ2-1; D is uncertain. CDR3 size: 15 residues. The V end lost 5 bases, the J end lost 3 bases, and 14 bases lay between the germline ends. Germline loops: CDR1 MNHEY, CDR2 SMNVEV (reference sequence). The DNA for the CDR3 is TGTGCCAGCAGTGAGACACCTACACACTACAATGAGCAGTTCTTC. Residues: CASSETPTHYNEQFF.

This clonotype was seen a single time. V usage is TRBV7-8 and J usage is TRBJ2-4; TRBD1 is a possible D gene (6 bases). The length of the CDR3 is 15 residues. CDR1 and CDR2 from the germline V gene are SGHVS and FQNEAQ. V shed 5 bases and J shed 6 bases, with 17 bases lying between them. CDR3 in DNA: TGTGCCAGCAGCGACATTGCACAGGGACGAAACATTCAGTACTTC. Protein: CASSDIAQGRNIQYF.

This clonotype was counted many times. CDR3 coding DNA: TGTGCCAGCTCACCAGGGAATGAGCAGTTCTTC. Residues: CASSPGNEQFF. The rearrangement links TRBV18 to TRBJ2-1; no reliable D call. Trimming took 2 bases from V and 7 from J, leaving 3 bases between them. Germline CDR1 reads KGHSH; CDR2 reads LQKENI. The CDR3 has 11 amino acids.

This clonotype was counted ten times or more. The V and J genes are TRBV24-1 and TRBJ1-1; D gene unclear. CDR1 and CDR2 (germline): KGHDR, SFDVKD. V lost 1 base to trimming and J lost 9 bases, with 8 bases between them. The CDR3 runs to 12 residues. DNA for the CDR3: TGTGCCACCAGTGATTTTGGGGTCCAAGCTTTCTTT. Translation gives CATSDFGVQAFF.

This clonotype has at least ten counts. The chain links TRBV5-1 to TRBJ1-6; D is perhaps TRBD1 (5 bases). CDR1 is SGHRS and CDR2 is YFSETQ in the germline V gene. The CDR3 has 13 amino acids. V lost 7 bases and J 15 bases, leaving 20 bases between the germline ends. The DNA for the CDR3 is TGCGCCAGCTCGATAGGGACGGCCTCGCTCCTCCACTTT. This codes for CASSIGTASLLHF.

In its sample, this clonotype was seen a few times. This chain links TRBV29-1 with TRBJ1-2; TRBD1 matches 10 bases. With V trimmed by 8 bases and J by 6 bases, 9 bases remained unmatched. Germline CDR1 is SQVTM and CDR2 is ANQGSEA. The CDR3 contains 13 residues. In DNA, the CDR3 is TGCAGCACGCTTCCGGGACAGGGGAATGGCTACACCTTC. It codes for CSTLPGQGNGYTF.

This clonotype was recorded many times. This sequence joins TRBV30 and TRBJ1-1; D may be TRBD1 (5 bases). Germline CDR1 reads GTSNPN; CDR2 reads SVGIG (reference sequence). The V end lost 3 bases, the J end lost 4 bases, and 15 bases lay between the germline ends. This CDR3 contains 14 residues. The chain's CDR3 is CAWRVGRGSTEAFF. The CDR3 bases are TGTGCCTGGAGAGTTGGGAGGGGATCCACTGAAGCTTTCTTT.

The gene calls are TRBV3-1 and TRBJ1-1; 7 positions agree with TRBD1. This CDR3 contains 15 residues. V was clipped by 0 bases and J by 5 bases; unmatched bases: 6. Germline CDR1 and CDR2: LGHDT and YNNKEL (reference sequence). The CDR3: CASSQDSSGGTEAFF. Written as DNA, the CDR3 is TGTGCCAGCAGCCAAGATTCCTCAGGGGGGACTGAAGCTTTCTTT. Full variable domain (missing parts from reference TRBV3-1 and TRBJ1-1): DTAVSQTPKYLVTQMGNDKSIKCEQNLGHDTMYWYKQDSKKFLKIMFSYNNKELIINETVPNRFSPKSPDKAHLNLHINSLELGDSAVYFCASSQDSSGGTEAFFGQGTRLTVV.

The V gene is TRBV12-3 or TRBV12-4, the J gene TRBJ2-6, with D possibly being TRBD2 (5 bases). This CDR3 is built from 14 residues. Trimming removed 1 base at V and 4 bases at J, with 5 bases between. The CDR3 sequence is CASSLGEGANVLTF. CDR3 sequence (DNA): TGTGCCAGCAGTTTAGGGGAGGGGGCCAACGTCCTGACTTTC.

This clonotype turned up a few times. This chain joins TRBV5-1 and TRBJ1-4; 8 bases match TRBD1. J was trimmed by 7 bases and V by 4 bases; bases with no gene match: 6. Germline V lookup: CDR1 SGHRS, CDR2 YFSETQ. The length of the CDR3 is 14 residues. CDR3 bases: TGCGCCAGCAGCCCACAGGGGGGAGTTGAAAAACTGTTTTTT. Translating gives CASSPQGGVEKLFF. Full variable domain (outside the CDR3, taken from reference TRBV5-1 and TRBJ1-4): KAGVTQTPRYLIKTRGQQVTLSCSPISGHRSVSWYQQTPGQGLQFLFEYFSETQRNKGNFPGRFSGRQFSNSRSEMNVSTLELGDSALYLCASSPQGGVEKLFFGSGTQLSVL.

This clonotype was observed many times. V is TRBV20-1 and J is TRBJ1-5; 8 bases align to TRBD1. The germline V gene has CDR1 DFQATT and CDR2 SNEGSKA (reference sequence). The CDR3 spans 14 residues. V lost 3 bases, J lost 2 bases, and 3 bases stayed unmatched. The DNA of the CDR3 is TGCAGTGCTAGTGAGACAGGGGGCAATCAGCCCCAGCATTTT. It encodes CSASETGGNQPQHF.